What follows are 32 T cell receptor beta chains derived from one specimen sequenced in a study of T cell repertoires in cytomegalovirus infection. TCRdb recomputed calls from the reads with MiXCR, one row per CDR3 protein. The sample carries some 390,000 distinct CDR3 sequences, around 18% recorded once. Source material: PBMCs. The origin of the receptors is a human donor in good health (CMV status not recorded). Some clones in this sample may be carry-over from other donors' samples.

This clonotype was counted ten times or more. The rearrangement uses TRBV4-1 and TRBJ1-1; D possibly corresponds to TRBD1 (6 bases). The CDR3 extends over 15 amino acids. CDR1 is MGHRA and CDR2 is YSYEKL in the germline V gene. Trimming removed 4 bases from V and 0 bases from J, with 12 bases in between. The CDR3 is CASSLRDTLNTEAFF. In DNA, the CDR3 is TGCGCCAGCAGCCTACGGGACACCCTGAACACTGAAGCTTTCTTT.

This clonotype was seen repeatedly, ten times or more. CDR3 nucleotides: TGTGCCAGCAACAACGGGGGGGCGCCGGGTACGCAGTATTTT. Protein: CASNNGGAPGTQYF. The genes are TRBV7-8 and TRBJ2-3; 8 bases align to TRBD2. The ends lost 7 bases at V and 8 bases at J; junction bases unmatched: 11. This CDR3 has 14 residues. CDR1 SGHVS and CDR2 FQNEAQ come from the germline V gene.

This chain's CDR3 is CASSLRGRKTETQYF. The CDR3 coding sequence is TGTGCCAGCAGTTTAAGGGGGCGAAAGACGGAGACCCAGTACTTC. V usage is TRBV6-1 and J usage is TRBJ2-5, with TRBD1 matching over 7 bases. Per germline, CDR1 MNHNS and CDR2 SASEGT. Trimming removed 5 bases from V and 5 bases from J; junction bases left unmatched: 11. CDR3 size: 15 residues.

This clonotype was observed many times. The chain carries TRBV7-2 and TRBJ2-7; D gene uncertain. Germline V gene data show CDR1 as SGHTA and CDR2 as FQGNSA. CDR3 length: 13 residues. Trimming left V 5 bases short and J 3 bases short, with 11 bases between. CDR3 nucleotides: TGTGCCAGCAGCCCCGTGGAAAGCTACGAGCAGTACTTC. Translating it yields CASSPVESYEQYF. Filled out from reference TRBV7-2 and TRBJ2-7, the complete variable domain reads GAGVSQSPSNKVTEKGKDVELRCDPISGHTALYWYRQSLGQGLEFLIYFQGNSAPDKSGLPSDRFSAERTGGSVSTLTIQRTQQEDSAVYLCASSPVESYEQYFGPGTRLTVT.

In this sample, this clonotype turned up many times. The chain recombines TRBV7-2 with TRBJ2-7; TRBD2 aligns across 8 bases. This CDR3 has 14 residues. Germline CDR1 and CDR2: SGHTA and FQGNSA. V lost 2 bases and J lost 3; bases outside the gene matches: 3. The CDR3 DNA reads TGTGCCAGCAGCTTACAAGCGGGAGACTACGAGCAGTACTTC. Protein sequence: CASSLQAGDYEQYF.

The chain joins TRBV6-2 or TRBV6-3 to TRBJ2-3, with D perhaps matching TRBD1 or TRBD2 (5 bases each). The V and J ends lost 7 bases and 6 bases respectively, with 17 bases between them. Germline assignment: CDR1 MNHEY and CDR2 SVGEGT. This CDR3 is built from 14 residues. The CDR3 region is CASTPLGPGDTQYF. In DNA, the CDR3 is TGTGCCAGCACCCCACTGGGACCGGGGGATACGCAGTATTTT.

The chain couples TRBV27 to TRBJ1-1, with 8 bases identical to TRBD1. The V gene's germline CDR1 is MNHEY and CDR2 SMNVEV (reference sequence). The trim removed 6 bases at V and 6 bases at J, leaving 9 bases unmatched. The CDR3 covers 14 residues. The CDR3 protein is CASRSPRGLAEAFF. CDR3 bases: TGTGCCAGCAGATCCCCCAGGGGGCTTGCTGAAGCTTTCTTT.

This rearrangement joins TRBV5-1 to TRBJ1-2; 11 bases fit TRBD1. The CDR3 has 15 amino acids. J was trimmed by 2 bases and V by 4 bases; bases with no gene match: 4. Germline CDR1 SGHRS, CDR2 YFSETQ. CDR3 in amino acids: CASSHGQGANYGYTF. CDR3 sequence (DNA): TGCGCCAGCAGCCATGGACAGGGGGCGAACTATGGCTACACCTTC.

This clonotype was seen at least ten times. The chain joins TRBV7-2 to TRBJ2-1, with 12 bases identical to TRBD2. The CDR3 is made up of 17 amino acids. Germline trimming cut 5 bases from V and 10 bases from J; bases unmatched to any gene: 15. From germline, CDR1 is SGHTA and CDR2 FQGNSA. The DNA for the CDR3 is TGTGCCAGCAGCCACGGGACTAGCGGGCCCCTTCCGCGAGAGCAGTTCTTC. Translating it yields CASSHGTSGPLPREQFF.

The rearrangement links TRBV6-6 to TRBJ1-5; D unresolved. Trimming pared 6 bases from V and 0 bases from J, leaving 9 bases between. This CDR3 contains 14 residues. From germline, CDR1 is MNHNY and CDR2 SVGAGI (reference sequence). The CDR3 protein is CASRPRVSNQPQHF. In DNA form, the CDR3 reads TGTGCCAGCAGGCCCCGAGTTAGCAATCAGCCCCAGCATTTT.

This chain joins TRBV12-3 or TRBV12-4 and TRBJ1-6; D may be TRBD1 (5 bases). CDR3 length: 12 residues. V lost 8 bases, J lost 8 bases, and 10 bases lay in between. CDR3 sequence reads: CASGAIYSPLHF. The CDR3 region has the DNA TGTGCCAGCGGGGCGATCTATTCACCCCTCCACTTT.

This clonotype was seen at least ten times. The rearrangement uses TRBV12-3 or TRBV12-4 and TRBJ2-3; 15 positions match TRBD2. The CDR3 has 15 amino acids. With 7 bases clipped from V and 13 bases from J, the junction kept 12 bases outside the gene matches. Written as DNA, the CDR3 is TGTGCCAGCACGCCCCTCGGACTAGCGGGAGGGGGGAAGTATTTT. It encodes CASTPLGLAGGGKYF.

Many counts were recorded for this clonotype. The V call is TRBV7-2, the J call TRBJ2-1; weak D call: TRBD2 (5 bases). The CDR3 runs to 12 residues. CDR1 and CDR2 (germline): SGHTA, FQGNSA. The V end was cut by 5 bases, the J end by 7 bases, with 9 bases between. CDR3 nucleotide sequence: TGTGCCAGCAGCCTCCGGGGTAATGAGCAGTTCTTC. Its protein is CASSLRGNEQFF.

This clonotype showed up many times. The V and J genes are TRBV12-3 or TRBV12-4 and TRBJ1-5; D gene uncertain. This CDR3 has 12 amino acids. The germline V and J ends were trimmed by 6 bases and 9 bases, with 12 bases remaining between them. In nucleotides, the CDR3 is TGTGCCAGCAGCCATGGACCGTGGCCCCAGCATTTT. As protein: CASSHGPWPQHF.

This clonotype showed up just a few times. The genes are TRBV20-1 and TRBJ1-5; D not certain. The germline V gene has CDR1 DFQATT and CDR2 SNEGSKA (reference sequence). The CDR3 runs to 14 residues. V lost 5 bases and J 3 bases, leaving 14 bases between the germline ends. The CDR3 sequence: CSAFSDGNNQPQHF. The CDR3 DNA follows: TGCAGTGCTTTTTCCGACGGCAACAATCAGCCCCAGCATTTT.

The V and J genes are TRBV7-6 and TRBJ2-2; 7 bases agree with TRBD1. Germline V gene sequence: CDR1 SGHVS, CDR2 FNYEAQ. V shed 4 bases and J 3 bases; nucleotides not matched to a gene: 8. This CDR3 region has 16 residues. CDR3 nucleotide sequence: TGTGCCAGCAGCTGGGGACAGACAGAGGACACCGGGGAGCTGTTTTTT. It translates to CASSWGQTEDTGELFF.

This clonotype was counted between two and nine times. The V call is TRBV7-2, the J call TRBJ1-3; no reliable D call. Trimming took 5 bases from V and 0 from J, leaving 11 bases between them. The CDR3 extends over 15 amino acids. Germline V lookup: CDR1 SGHTA, CDR2 FQGNSA. CDR3: CASSPDWSSGNTIYF. In DNA form, the CDR3 reads TGTGCCAGCAGCCCAGACTGGAGCTCTGGAAACACCATATATTTT.

This clonotype showed up many times. This chain uses TRBV28 with TRBJ2-7; TRBD1 is a possible D gene (6 bases). Trimming removed 3 bases from V and 5 bases from J, with 11 bases in between. CDR3 size: 13 residues. Germline V gives CDR1 MDHEN, CDR2 SYDVKM. The CDR3 reads CASSLTEGDEQYF. The CDR3 DNA is TGTGCCAGCAGTTTGACCGAGGGGGACGAGCAGTACTTC.

The chain uses TRBV20-1 and TRBJ2-3; the D gene is possibly TRBD2 (6 bases). Germline-derived CDR1 and CDR2 are DFQATT and SNEGSKA (reference sequence). V was trimmed by 1 base and J by 2 bases, leaving 10 bases between them. This CDR3 is built from 14 residues. DNA for the CDR3: TGCAGTGCTAGAGTCGGGGGAACCACAGATACGCAGTATTTT. It is translated as CSARVGGTTDTQYF.

Many counts were recorded for this clonotype. The chain recombines TRBV7-2 with TRBJ2-7, with TRBD1 identical over 9 bases. CDR3 length: 15 amino acids. The J segment lost 4 bases and the V segment lost 3 bases, leaving 7 bases of the junction unmatched. Germline V gene data show CDR1 as SGHTA and CDR2 as FQGNSA. CDR3 in amino acids: CASSFRQGDGYEQYF. In DNA form, the CDR3 reads TGTGCCAGCAGCTTTCGACAGGGGGACGGGTACGAGCAGTACTTC.

This clonotype was detected only a few times. The CDR3 loop is CSARGGTEQYF. The CDR3 nucleotides are TGCAGTGCTAGAGGAGGGACCGAGCAGTACTTC. This sequence joins TRBV20-1 and TRBJ2-7, with D possibly being TRBD1 or TRBD2 (5 bases each). From germline, CDR1 is DFQATT and CDR2 SNEGSKA (reference sequence). CDR3 length: 11 amino acids. The germline V and J ends were trimmed by 1 base and 6 bases, with 7 bases remaining between them.

This clonotype came up a few times. The genes are TRBV29-1 and TRBJ2-1; D could derive from TRBD1 or TRBD2 (5 bases each). Germline V lookup: CDR1 SQVTM, CDR2 ANQGSEA. V was clipped by 7 bases and J by 5 bases, with 18 bases between them. The CDR3 runs 14 residues. As DNA, the CDR3 is TGCAGCGCCGGCCCCGGGACGGAGAACAATGAGCAGTTCTTC. It translates to CSAGPGTENNEQFF.

Comments on this clonotype: It may be a read error: a sequence one base away is much more abundant. V gene TRBV19 combines with J gene TRBJ2-7; no clear D. Trimming stripped 4 bases from V and 5 bases from J, with 9 bases between. This CDR3 is 12 amino acids long. The germline CDR1 and CDR2 sequences are LNHDA and SQIVND (reference sequence). CDR3 region: CASSNSGDEQYF. CDR3 coding DNA: TGTGCCAGTAGTAATTCCGGCGACGAGCAGTACTTC.

V and J are TRBV14 and TRBJ1-2; D is ambiguous. The CDR3 has 13 amino acids. The germline gives CDR1 SGHDN, CDR2 FVKESK. The ends were cut back, 3 bases at V and 1 base at J, with 6 bases in the middle. The CDR3 bases are TGTGCCAGCAGCCATGCACGTAACTATGGCTACACCTTC. This sequence encodes CASSHARNYGYTF.

This clonotype was observed many times. The chain uses TRBV11-2 and TRBJ1-1; 8 bases align to TRBD1. The CDR3 spans 18 residues. Germline V gene sequence: CDR1 SGHAT, CDR2 FQNNGV. V gave up 2 bases and J gave up 2 bases; unmatched junction bases: 13. DNA for the CDR3: TGTGCCAGCAGCTTACCTAAAAGCCAGGGGGCGTTTAACACTGAAGCTTTCTTT. It specifies CASSLPKSQGAFNTEAFF.

This rearrangement joins TRBV6-1 to TRBJ2-7; TRBD1 aligns across 8 bases. With V trimmed by 5 bases and J by 0 bases, 6 bases remained unmatched. Per germline, CDR1 MNHNS and CDR2 SASEGT. The CDR3 contains 15 residues. CDR3 nucleotide sequence: TGTGCCAGCAGTAGGGACACAGGGGGCTCCTACGAGCAGTACTTC. Residues: CASSRDTGGSYEQYF.

At least ten counts were recorded for this clonotype. The chain joins TRBV28 to TRBJ2-1, with D hard to call. V lost 7 bases, J lost 14 bases, and 21 bases lay in between. The CDR3 covers 13 residues. CDR1 is MDHEN, CDR2 SYDVKM, per germline. CDR3 nucleotides: TGTGCCAGCACCGCAAGCCCCGTGCGGTTGGAGTTCTTC. Its translation is CASTASPVRLEFF.

This chain connects TRBV19 to TRBJ2-7, with a weak D call TRBD2 (6 bases). The CDR3 extends over 14 amino acids. Per the germline V gene, CDR1 is LNHDA and CDR2 is SQIVND (reference sequence). Trimming removed 3 bases at V and 3 bases at J, with 12 bases between. Here the CDR3 DNA reads TGTGCCAGTAGTATGACCCAGGGACTCTACGAGCAGTACTTC. Its translation is CASSMTQGLYEQYF.

The chain joins TRBV6-2 or TRBV6-3 to TRBJ2-1; 14 nucleotides align to TRBD2. V lost 5 bases and J lost 1; bases outside the gene matches: 25. Germline lookup yields CDR1 MNHEY and CDR2 SVGEGT. The CDR3 totals 24 residues. CDR3 loop: CASSTIPRGAPGLAGETSYNEQFF. DNA for the CDR3: TGTGCCAGCAGTACAATCCCCCGGGGGGCCCCGGGACTAGCGGGGGAGACATCCTACAATGAGCAGTTCTTC.

The chain couples TRBV5-1 to TRBJ2-7, with D possibly TRBD1 on 5 matching bases. With 0 bases removed from V and 5 bases from J, the gap between germline ends came to 12 bases. The CDR3 has 14 amino acids. CDR1 and CDR2 from the germline V gene are SGHRS and YFSETQ. In DNA form, the CDR3 reads TGCGCCAGCAGCTTGGTGGCCAGGGTCGACGAGCAGTACTTC. Translation gives CASSLVARVDEQYF.

This sequence joins TRBV20-1 and TRBJ1-5; D not resolved. In germline, CDR1 is DFQATT, CDR2 SNEGSKA (reference sequence). CDR3 length: 14 residues. The V gene lost 1 base and the J gene lost 0 bases, with 7 bases spanning the gap. The CDR3, as DNA: TGCAGTGCTAGAGGAGCTTTTAGCAATCAGCCCCAGCATTTT. Translating gives CSARGAFSNQPQHF.

This clonotype was detected ten times or more. The genes are TRBV7-8 and TRBJ1-6; no firm D call. Germline CDR1 reads SGHVS; CDR2 reads FQNEAQ. Trimming pared 5 bases from V and 5 bases from J, leaving 13 bases between. The CDR3 length is 15 residues. This CDR3 reads CASSIRRTDNSPLHF. The CDR3 bases are TGTGCCAGCAGCATCCGACGGACGGATAATTCACCCCTCCACTTT.